This T cell receptor (beta chain) was retrieved from a study of T cells in Graves' hyperthyroidism and ophthalmopathy. Study-level information: Peripheral blood samples were taken at initial diagnosis, prior to any treatment.

This clonotype appeared many times. Its specificity is unknown. TCR beta CDR3 region amplification was performed from RNA transcripts. With the HTBI primer set, the TCR CDR3 went through a first round of RT-PCR. TCRdb used MiXCR to reprocess the multiplex PCR reads, holding one entry per CDR3 protein. Here the sample spans about 500,000 distinct CDR3 sequences, 16% being singletons. This CDR3 has 14 residues. Germline CDR1 and CDR2: SGHTA and FQGTGA. Trimming cost V 4 bases and J 5 bases, with 14 bases left between them. General observations from the study: Separation of ophthalmopathy from stable hyperthyroidism was achieved by a 13 V-J model.

Ophthalmopathy cases met thresholds of Clinical Activity Score at least 3, NOSPECS grade at least 4 and duration under 3 months. Diagnoses used clinical symptoms, serum thyroxine and TRAb, thyroid ultrasound and orbital computed tomography. The V gene is TRBV7-3, the J gene TRBJ2-5, with D perhaps matching TRBD2 (5 bases). The source material was blood. The sequence was collected from a woman aged 25-40 years with Graves' ophthalmopathy. For the CDR3, the DNA is TGTGCCAGCAGCTCACTAGGCGTCGGGGAGACCCAGTACTTC. It codes for CASSSLGVGETQYF.